This T cell receptor beta chain comes out of a study of OX40 agonist ivuxolimab in advanced cancers. Across the study: Patients with hepatocellular carcinoma, melanoma, renal cell or head and neck cancer made up the dose-escalation patients.

This clone was observed a handful of times. What it binds is unknown. The junction departs from germline at one end; a sequencing error may be responsible. No patient had autoimmune disease or received systemic immunosuppression. The CDR3 runs 15 residues. Germline V lookup: CDR1 MGHRA, CDR2 YSYEKL. Generated by immunoSEQ multiplex PCR, the TCRdb table keeps only in-frame clones and is missing some. The sample includes about 93,000 clones, approximately 94% of them seen just once. Study observations and caveats: The study observed clonal expansion of CD4+ and CD8+ blood T cells by week 6 at 0.1 to 3.0 mg/kg.

The TCR comes from an adult with an advanced solid tumor such as melanoma, head and neck, liver or kidney cancer. This chain joins TRBV4-1 and TRBJ1-2; TRBD1 matches 8 bases. This sample comprised CD4+ or CD8+ T cells sorted from blood, obtained in a trial of the OX40 agonist ivuxolimab. CDR3 protein: CASSQIGDRSKPNRF. CDR3 bases: TGCGCCAGCAGCCAAATCGGGGACAGGTCAAAACCAAACCGCTTC.